A single sample is the source of the 6 T cell receptor beta chains below, sequenced in a study of T-cell memory formation after mild COVID-19. TCRdb fed the 5' RACE reads into MiXCR, producing one record per CDR3 protein. The sample has about 430,000 distinct CDR3 sequences, roughly 24% seen once. Sequenced input: PBMCs or a T cell subset sorted from them (not recorded which). These receptors came from an adult woman who had mild COVID-19 (a few samples of this study predate the infection). Cell type and time point are not known.

This chain uses TRBV5-6 with TRBJ2-3, with TRBD2 matching 7 bases. V lost 1 base and J lost 10; bases outside the gene matches: 0. CDR1 and CDR2 from the germline V gene are SGHDT and YYEEEE. This CDR3 is built from 11 residues. The DNA of the CDR3 is TGTGCCAGCAGCTTGCGGGAGGCGCAGTATTTT. It codes for CASSLREAQYF.

This clonotype turned up a few times. This chain links TRBV7-8 with TRBJ2-1; D not resolved. The length of the CDR3 is 15 residues. CDR1 is SGHVS, CDR2 FQNEAQ, per germline. The V end was cut by 1 base, the J end by 3 bases, with 10 bases between. The CDR3 region has the DNA TGTGCCAGCAGCTTAGGGACCCCGATCTACAATGAGCAGTTCTTC. Protein sequence: CASSLGTPIYNEQFF.

In its sample, this clonotype was seen a few times. J is TRBJ1-1 and V is TRBV5-1; D possibly corresponds to TRBD1 (5 bases). The ends were cut back, 2 bases at V and 4 bases at J, with 9 bases in the middle. Germline-derived CDR1 and CDR2 are SGHRS and YFSETQ. The CDR3 contains 13 residues. In DNA form, the CDR3 reads TGCGCCAGCAGCTTAAGCCAGGGCACTGAAGCTTTCTTT. It translates to CASSLSQGTEAFF.

The genes are TRBV2 and TRBJ1-2; D is undetermined. The V end lost 10 bases, the J end lost 8 bases, and 8 bases lay between the germline ends. This CDR3 has 9 residues. Germline V CDR1 and CDR2: SNHLY, FYNNEI. The CDR3 DNA reads as TGTGCCACCACCCCCGGCTACACCTTC. Encoded protein: CATTPGYTF.

The chain recombines TRBV18 with TRBJ1-2; D gene uncertain. V was cut by 4 bases and J by 1 base, with 10 bases left in between. The CDR3 is 14 residues long. The germline CDR1 and CDR2 sequences are KGHSH and LQKENI. CDR3 protein: CASSLEDLNYGYTF. The CDR3 DNA sequence: TGTGCCAGCTCACTAGAGGACCTTAACTATGGCTACACCTTC.

V and J are TRBV7-9 and TRBJ2-1, with a possible D match to TRBD1 (6 bases). The germline V and J ends were trimmed by 4 bases and 0 bases, with 19 bases remaining between them. Germline V CDR1 and CDR2: SEHNR, FQNEAQ (reference sequence). CDR3 length: 18 residues. The CDR3 DNA sequence: TGTGCCAGCAGCTCCATTATTAAACAGGGAAGCTCCTACAATGAGCAGTTCTTC. Its protein is CASSSIIKQGSSYNEQFF. Full variable domain (rest looked up from reference TRBV7-9 and TRBJ2-1): DTGVSQNPRHKITKRGQNVTFRCDPISEHNRLYWYRQTLGQGPEFLTYFQNEAQLEKSRLLSDRFSAERPKGSFSTLEIQRTEQGDSAMYLCASSSIIKQGSSYNEQFFGPGTRLTVL.